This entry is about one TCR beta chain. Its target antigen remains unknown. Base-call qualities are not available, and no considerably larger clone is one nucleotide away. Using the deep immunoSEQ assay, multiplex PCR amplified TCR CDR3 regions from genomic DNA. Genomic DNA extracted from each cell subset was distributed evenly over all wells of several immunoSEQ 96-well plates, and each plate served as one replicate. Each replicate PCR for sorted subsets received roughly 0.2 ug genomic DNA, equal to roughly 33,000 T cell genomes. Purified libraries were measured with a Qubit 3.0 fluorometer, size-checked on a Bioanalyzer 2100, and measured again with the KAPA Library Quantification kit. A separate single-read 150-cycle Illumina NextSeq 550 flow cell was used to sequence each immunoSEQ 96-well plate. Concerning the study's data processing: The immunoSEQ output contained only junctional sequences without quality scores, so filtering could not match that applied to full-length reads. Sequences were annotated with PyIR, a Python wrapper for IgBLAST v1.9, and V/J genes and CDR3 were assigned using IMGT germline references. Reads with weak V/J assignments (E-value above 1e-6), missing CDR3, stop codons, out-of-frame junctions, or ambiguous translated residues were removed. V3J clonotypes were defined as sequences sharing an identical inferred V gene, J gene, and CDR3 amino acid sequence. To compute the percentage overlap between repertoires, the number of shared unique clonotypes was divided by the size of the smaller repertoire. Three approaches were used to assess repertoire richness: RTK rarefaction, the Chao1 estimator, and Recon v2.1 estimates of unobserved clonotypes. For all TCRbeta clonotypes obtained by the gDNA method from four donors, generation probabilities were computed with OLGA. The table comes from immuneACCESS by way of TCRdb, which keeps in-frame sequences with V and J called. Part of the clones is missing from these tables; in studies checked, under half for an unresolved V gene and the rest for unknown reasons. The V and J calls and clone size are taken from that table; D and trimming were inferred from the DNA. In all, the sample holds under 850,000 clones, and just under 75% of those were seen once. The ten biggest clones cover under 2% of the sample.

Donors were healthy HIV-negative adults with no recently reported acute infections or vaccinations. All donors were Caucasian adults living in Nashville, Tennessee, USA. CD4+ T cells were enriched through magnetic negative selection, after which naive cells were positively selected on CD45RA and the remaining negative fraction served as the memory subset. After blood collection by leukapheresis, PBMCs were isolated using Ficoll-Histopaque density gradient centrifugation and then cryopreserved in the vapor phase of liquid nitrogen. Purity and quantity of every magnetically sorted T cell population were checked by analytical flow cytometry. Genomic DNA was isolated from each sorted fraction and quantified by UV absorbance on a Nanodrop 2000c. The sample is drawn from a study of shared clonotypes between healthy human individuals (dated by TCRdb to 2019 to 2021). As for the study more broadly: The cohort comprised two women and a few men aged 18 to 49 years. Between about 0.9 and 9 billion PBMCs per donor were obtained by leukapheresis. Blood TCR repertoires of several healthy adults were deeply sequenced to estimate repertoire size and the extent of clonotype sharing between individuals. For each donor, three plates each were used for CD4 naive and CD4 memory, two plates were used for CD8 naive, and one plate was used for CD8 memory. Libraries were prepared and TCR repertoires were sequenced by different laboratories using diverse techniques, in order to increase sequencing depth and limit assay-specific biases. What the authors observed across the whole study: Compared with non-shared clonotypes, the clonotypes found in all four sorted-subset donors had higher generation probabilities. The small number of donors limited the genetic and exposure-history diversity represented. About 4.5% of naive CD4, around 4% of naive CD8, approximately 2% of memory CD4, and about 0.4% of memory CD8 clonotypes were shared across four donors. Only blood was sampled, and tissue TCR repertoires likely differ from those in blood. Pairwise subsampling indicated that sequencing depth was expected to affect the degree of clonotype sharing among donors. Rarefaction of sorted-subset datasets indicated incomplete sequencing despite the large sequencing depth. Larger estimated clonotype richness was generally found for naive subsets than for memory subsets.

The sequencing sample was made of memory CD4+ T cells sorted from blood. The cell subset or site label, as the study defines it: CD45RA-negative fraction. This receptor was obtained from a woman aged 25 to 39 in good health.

The sequenced DNA is TGTGCCAGCAGCTTAGATCTTGGGGTTGGGTACGAGCAGTACTTC. Translated, it reads CASSLDLGVGYEQYF. The rearrangement combines TRBV11-2 with TRBJ2-7; the D gene is not confidently resolved. Spanning cysteine to phenylalanine, the CDR3 consists of 15 amino acids. CDR3 DNA only is kept here, 45 bases in frame from base 1. V was cut back by 0 bases and J by 4 bases, leaving a gap of 13 bases between them. Looking up the germline V gene yields CDR1 SGHAT and CDR2 FQNNGV.